This T cell receptor beta chain was sequenced for a study of shared clonotypes between healthy human individuals (dated by TCRdb to the early 2020s). Concerning the study at large: The cohort comprised two women and three men aged 18 to 49 years. For each donor, CD4 naive and CD4 memory were each given three plates, CD8 naive was given two plates, and CD8 memory was given one plate. To estimate repertoire size and how much clonotypes are shared between individuals, the study performed deep sequencing of blood TCR repertoires from 4 to 6 healthy adults. To increase sequencing depth and limit assay-specific biases, different laboratories used diverse techniques to prepare libraries and sequence TCR repertoires. Per donor, leukapheresis produced somewhere between about 0.9 and 10 billion PBMCs. Study-wide conclusions, independent of this receptor: Because the study included a small number of donors, the genetic and exposure-history diversity represented was limited. When a few donors were compared, the shared fraction of clonotypes was around 5% for naive CD4, 3.5% to 4% for naive CD8, about 2.5% for memory CD4, and around 0.4% for memory CD8. Naive subsets generally had larger estimated clonotype richness than memory subsets did. Pairwise subsampling indicated that sequencing depth was expected to affect the degree of clonotype sharing among donors. Compared with non-shared clonotypes, the clonotypes found in all four sorted-subset donors had higher generation probabilities. Sampling was limited to blood, and TCR repertoires in tissue likely differ from TCR repertoires in blood. Rarefaction of sorted-subset datasets indicated incomplete sequencing despite the large sequencing depth.

To note about this clone: Its antigen target is currently unknown. No much larger clonotype is one base removed from it; base qualities were not supplied.

Here V drops 4 bases and J drops 2 bases, and the junction holds 8 bases not matched to any gene. Its CDR3 holds 15 amino acids, cysteine through phenylalanine. Just the 45-base CDR3 DNA is kept, in frame starting at base 1. The germline V gene provides CDR1 SQVTM and CDR2 ANQGSEA. Donors were healthy HIV-negative adults with no recently reported acute infections or vaccinations. Only Caucasian adults living in Nashville, Tennessee, USA were represented among the donors. CD4+ T cells were enriched by magnetic negative selection, after which naive cells were positively selected on CD45RA and the negative fraction was taken as the memory subset. After blood collection by leukapheresis, PBMCs were isolated using Ficoll-Histopaque density gradient centrifugation and then cryopreserved in the vapor phase of liquid nitrogen. Analytical flow cytometry was used to check the purity and quantity of each magnetically sorted T cell population. Genomic DNA was isolated from each sorted fraction and quantified by UV absorbance on a Nanodrop 2000c.

TCR CDR3 regions were amplified from genomic DNA by multiplex PCR using the deep immunoSEQ assay. Extracted genomic DNA from each cell subset was distributed evenly across all wells of several immunoSEQ 96-well plates, and each plate was treated as a replicate. Each replicate PCR for sorted subsets received around 210 ng genomic DNA, equal to roughly 33,000 T cell genomes. Purified libraries were quantified with a Qubit 3.0 fluorometer, sized on a Bioanalyzer 2100, and re-quantified with the KAPA Library Quantification kit. A separate single-read 150-cycle Illumina NextSeq 550 flow cell was used to sequence each immunoSEQ 96-well plate. As for the original processing: Because the immunoSEQ output held only junctional sequences and lacked quality scores, the filtering could not match the filtering applied to full-length reads. To assign V/J genes and CDR3, sequences were annotated against IMGT germline references using PyIR, a Python wrapper for IgBLAST v1.9. Reads were removed for weak V/J assignments (E-value above 1e-6), missing CDR3, stop codons, out-of-frame junctions, or ambiguous translated residues. A V3J clonotype was defined by an identical inferred V gene, J gene, and CDR3 amino acid sequence. To compute the percentage overlap between repertoires, the number of shared unique clonotypes was divided by the size of the smaller repertoire. Repertoire richness was assessed with RTK rarefaction, the Chao1 estimator, and Recon v2.1 estimates of unobserved clonotypes. For all TCRbeta clonotypes obtained by the gDNA method from several donors, generation probabilities were computed with OLGA. TCRdb's version of the immuneACCESS table is confined to in-frame rearrangements and falls short of the full clone set. An unresolved V gene accounts for under half of the shortfall where checked; the remainder is of unknown origin. V and J calls and clone size are given by that table; D and trimming were obtained from the DNA. The table for this sample lists 800,000 to 1,200,000 clones; 75% to 80% of them were counted only once. The ten largest clones add up to 0.5% to 0.6% of the sample.

Sequenced material: memory CD4+ T cells from PBMCs. What the cell subset or site label conveys for this sample: CD45RA-negative fraction. The clonotype was recovered from a man younger than 35 in good health. Some clones in this sample may be carry-over from other donors' samples. Recombination joined TRBV29-1 with TRBJ2-7; 10 nucleotides in the junction match TRBD2. The sequenced DNA is TGCAGCGTTGCTAGCGGGAGAGCCGGCCCCTACGAGCAGTACTTC. The resulting protein is CSVASGRAGPYEQYF.